This T cell receptor (beta chain) was recorded in a study of graft-versus-host responses after intestinal transplantation. Using immunoSEQ multiplex PCR, the repertoire was profiled, and TCRdb retains in-frame clones only, with some absent. The sample records approximately 77,000 clones, about nine tenths being singletons. The germline CDR1 and CDR2 sequences are SGHTA and FQGNSA. With V trimmed by 1 base and J by 5 bases, 5 bases remained unmatched. The CDR3 consists of 16 residues. The chain has TRBV7-2 and TRBJ2-1; TRBD2 agrees at 10 bases. This sequence was found in a human patient who received an intestinal transplant, so some T cells may come from the graft donor. The sample in question was PBMCs, obtained 98 days after intestinal transplantation. Here the CDR3 reads CASSLVGGLAHNEQFF. In DNA form, the CDR3 reads TGTGCCAGCAGCTTAGTAGGGGGACTAGCGCACAATGAGCAGTTCTTC.